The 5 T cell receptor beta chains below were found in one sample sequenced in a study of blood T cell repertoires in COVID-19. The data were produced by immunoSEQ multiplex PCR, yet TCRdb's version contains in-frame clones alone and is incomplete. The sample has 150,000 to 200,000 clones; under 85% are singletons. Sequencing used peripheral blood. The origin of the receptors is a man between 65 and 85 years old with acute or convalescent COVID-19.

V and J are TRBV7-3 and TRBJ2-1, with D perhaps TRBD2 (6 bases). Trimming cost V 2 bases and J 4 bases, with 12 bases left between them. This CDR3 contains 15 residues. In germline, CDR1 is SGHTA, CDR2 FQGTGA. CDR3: CASSLGGGDYNEQFF. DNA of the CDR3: TGTGCCAGCAGCTTAGGGGGAGGTGATTACAATGAGCAGTTCTTC.

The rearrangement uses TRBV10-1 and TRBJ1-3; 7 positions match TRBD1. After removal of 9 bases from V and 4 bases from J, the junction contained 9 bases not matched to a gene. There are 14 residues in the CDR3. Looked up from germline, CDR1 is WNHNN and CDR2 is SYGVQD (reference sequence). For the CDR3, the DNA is TGCGCCAGACCCTATTTGGACAGGGGAAACACCATATATTTT. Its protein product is CARPYLDRGNTIYF.

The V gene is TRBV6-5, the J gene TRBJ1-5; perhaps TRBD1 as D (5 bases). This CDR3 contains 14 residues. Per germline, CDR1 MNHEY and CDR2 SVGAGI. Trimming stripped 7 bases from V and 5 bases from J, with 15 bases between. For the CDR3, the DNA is TGTGCCAGCAAGGGCGGCAGGGCGGATCAGCCCCAGCATTTT. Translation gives CASKGGRADQPQHF.

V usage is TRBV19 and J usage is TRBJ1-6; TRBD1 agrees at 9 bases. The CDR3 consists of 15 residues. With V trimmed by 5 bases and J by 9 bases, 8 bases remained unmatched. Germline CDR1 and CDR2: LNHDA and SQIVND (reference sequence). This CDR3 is CASSAPGTGPSPLHF. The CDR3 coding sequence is TGTGCCAGTAGTGCCCCGGGGACAGGGCCTTCACCCCTCCACTTT.

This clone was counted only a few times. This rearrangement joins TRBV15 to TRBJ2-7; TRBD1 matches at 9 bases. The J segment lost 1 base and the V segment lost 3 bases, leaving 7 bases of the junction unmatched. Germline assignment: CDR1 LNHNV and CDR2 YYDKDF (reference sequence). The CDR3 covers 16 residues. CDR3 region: CATSRTGTGLSYEQYF. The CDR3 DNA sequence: TGTGCCACCAGCAGGACCGGGACAGGGCTGTCCTACGAGCAGTACTTC.